Below, 25 T cell receptor beta chains from the same sample are listed, as sequenced in a study of cytomegalovirus exposure and HLA in healthy donors. Vbeta (60) and Jbeta (13) primers were used in the PCR. The data were produced by immunoSEQ multiplex PCR, yet TCRdb's version contains in-frame clones alone and is incomplete. The data show 150,000 to 200,000 clones, with around four fifths seen just once and about 3.1% held by the top ten. Specimen: PBMCs. The receptors derive from a female donor in good health and CMV-seronegative.

The gene calls are TRBV25-1 and TRBJ2-7, with TRBD1 as a possible D gene (5 bases). CDR1 is MGHDK and CDR2 is SYGVNS in the germline V gene. This CDR3 comprises 13 residues. V was trimmed by 5 bases and J by 2 bases, leaving 10 bases between them. The CDR3 is CASSITGTYEQYF. CDR3 DNA sequence: TGTGCCAGCAGTATTACAGGAACCTACGAGCAGTACTTC.

The J gene is TRBJ2-3, the V gene TRBV7-6; 12 bases match TRBD1. CDR3 length: 15 amino acids. The germline V gene has CDR1 SGHVS and CDR2 FNYEAQ. V was pared by 1 base and J by 6 bases, with 2 bases of the junction left unmatched. The CDR3 here is CASSLGGQGADTQYF. CDR3 nucleotide sequence: TGTGCCAGCAGCTTAGGGGGACAGGGGGCTGATACGCAGTATTTT.

The chain carries TRBV5-1 and TRBJ2-7, with 13 positions matching TRBD2. The CDR3 length is 16 residues. V was clipped by 0 bases and J by 5 bases; unmatched bases: 5. Germline-derived CDR1 and CDR2 are SGHRS and YFSETQ. The CDR3 DNA reads as TGCGCCAGCAGCTTGGCTGCCGGACTAGCGGGAGACGAGCAGTACTTC. It yields the protein CASSLAAGLAGDEQYF. Supplemented by reference TRBV5-1 and TRBJ2-7, the full variable domain reads KAGVTQTPRYLIKTRGQQVTLSCSPISGHRSVSWYQQTPGQGLQFLFEYFSETQRNKGNFPGRFSGRQFSNSRSEMNVSTLELGDSALYLCASSLAAGLAGDEQYFGPGTRLTVT.

V and J are TRBV4-1 and TRBJ1-1, with 10 bases aligning to TRBD1. Germline CDR1 and CDR2: MGHRA and YSYEKL. This CDR3 contains 16 residues. Trimming removed 1 base from V and 5 bases from J; junction bases left unmatched: 7. This CDR3 reads CASSQGGLDRGTEAFF. The CDR3, as DNA: TGCGCCAGCAGCCAAGGCGGTTTGGACAGGGGGACTGAAGCTTTCTTT.

The chain joins TRBV28 to TRBJ1-2, with a tentative D call TRBD1 (5 bases). Between the trimmed V and J ends, which lost 9 bases and 8 bases, there was a span of 13 bases. Germline V lookup: CDR1 MDHEN, CDR2 SYDVKM. The CDR3 loop spans 11 amino acids. DNA for the CDR3: TGTGCCAGTACACAGGATCGCGGCTACACCTTC. Translating it yields CASTQDRGYTF.

The genes are TRBV27 and TRBJ2-7; 10 bases match TRBD1. The V and J ends lost 4 bases and 4 bases, in that order; junction bases with no gene match: 7. Germline V gene data show CDR1 as MNHEY and CDR2 as SMNVEV (reference sequence). The CDR3 sequence is 15 residues long. The CDR3 sequence is CASSSPGTGEYEQYF. The CDR3, as DNA: TGTGCCAGCAGTTCGCCCGGGACAGGGGAGTACGAGCAGTACTTC.

This clone was seen more than once but under ten times. This chain uses TRBV5-1 with TRBJ2-3; 12 bases agree with TRBD2. The V segment lost 4 bases and the J segment 0 bases; nucleotides outside the gene matches: 9. CDR3 size: 18 residues. Germline assignment: CDR1 SGHRS and CDR2 YFSETQ. The chain's CDR3 is CASSLAGGNPSSTDTQYF. CDR3 coding DNA: TGCGCCAGCAGCCTAGCGGGGGGGAACCCCTCTAGCACAGATACGCAGTATTTT.

This clone occurred a few times. The CDR3: CASSLSAQGVGGYTF. Written as DNA, the CDR3 is TGTGCCAGCAGTTTATCAGCGCAGGGGGTGGGTGGCTACACCTTC. The gene calls are TRBV27 and TRBJ1-2, with 7 bases matching TRBD1. Losses at the gene ends were 0 bases for V and 7 bases for J; bases not matched to a gene: 8. CDR3 length: 15 amino acids. Germline V gene sequence: CDR1 MNHEY, CDR2 SMNVEV (reference sequence).

The chain couples TRBV5-4 to TRBJ1-1; D perhaps matches TRBD1 (6 bases). There are 14 residues in the CDR3. CDR1 and CDR2 (germline): SGHNT, YYREEE (reference sequence). V lost 5 bases and J lost 5, with 16 bases in between. The CDR3 coding sequence is TGTGCCAGCAGTTCTTCAGGGGAGCGGACTGAAGCTTTCTTT. Amino acids: CASSSSGERTEAFF.

The chain employs TRBV6-5 and TRBJ1-1; 9 bases are a match to TRBD1. CDR3 length equals 14 residues. V shed 6 bases and J 4 bases; nucleotides not matched to a gene: 6. In germline, CDR1 is MNHEY, CDR2 SVGAGI. CDR3 coding DNA: TGTGCCAGCAGACGGGACAGGGCGGGCACTGAAGCTTTCTTT. Translated, it gives CASRRDRAGTEAFF.

This clone occurred a few times. The rearrangement links TRBV9 to TRBJ2-1; 8 bases agree with TRBD1. V shed 0 bases, J shed 7 bases, and the junction held 9 bases outside the gene matches. There are 16 residues in the CDR3. Germline-derived CDR1 and CDR2 are SGDLS and YYNGEE. The CDR3 reads CASSVASGGAGNEQFF. CDR3 coding DNA: TGTGCCAGCAGCGTAGCGTCAGGGGGCGCGGGGAATGAGCAGTTCTTC.

This chain connects TRBV5-1 to TRBJ2-3, with a tentative D call TRBD2 (7 bases). The CDR3 has 17 amino acids. From germline, CDR1 is SGHRS and CDR2 YFSETQ. V was trimmed by 0 bases and J by 2 bases, leaving 16 bases between them. The CDR3 sequence is CASSLVGGGLNTDTQYF. For the CDR3, the DNA is TGCGCCAGCAGCTTGGTGGGCGGGGGCCTAAACACAGATACGCAGTATTTT.

The chain carries TRBV9 and TRBJ1-2; TRBD1 matches at 8 bases. Germline values: CDR1 SGDLS, CDR2 YYNGEE. CDR3 length equals 13 residues. V lost 0 bases, J lost 12 bases, and 7 bases stayed unmatched. The CDR3 DNA reads TGTGCCAGCAGCGTAGGTTGGCAGGGGGCCAACACCTTC. Translation gives CASSVGWQGANTF.

This clone was detected a few times. The gene calls are TRBV7-9 and TRBJ2-7; 7 bases line up with TRBD1. This CDR3 contains 12 residues. From germline, CDR1 is SEHNR and CDR2 FQNEAQ (reference sequence). The junction had 3 bases not matched to a gene; V was cut back by 5 bases and J by 5 bases. CDR3 region: CASSETGNEQYF. CDR3 in DNA: TGTGCCAGCAGCGAGACAGGGAACGAGCAGTACTTC.

The chain uses TRBV11-2 and TRBJ2-2, with 7 nucleotides matching TRBD2. CDR3 length: 15 residues. J gave up 7 bases and V 5 bases, and 10 bases lay outside the gene matches. The germline V gene encodes CDR1 SGHAT and CDR2 FQNNGV. DNA of the CDR3: TGTGCCAGCAGCAAAAGTCCGGGAGGCGGCGGGGAGCTGTTTTTT. Protein: CASSKSPGGGGELFF. Using reference TRBV11-2 and TRBJ2-2 for the parts outside the CDR3, the full variable domain is EAGVAQSPRYKIIEKRQSVAFWCNPISGHATLYWYQQILGQGPKLLIQFQNNGVVDDSQLPKDRFSAERLKGVDSTLKIQPAKLEDSAVYLCASSKSPGGGGELFFGEGSRLTVL.

This clone was seen a single time. This chain links TRBV12-5 with TRBJ2-3; 11 nucleotides match TRBD2. The V gene end was trimmed by 2 bases and the J gene end by 4 bases; junction bases not matched to a gene: 5. Germline CDR1 and CDR2: LGHNT and FRNRAP. The CDR3 extends over 16 amino acids. This CDR3 is CASGLTSGSGSDTQYF. In DNA, the CDR3 is TGTGCTAGTGGTTTGACTAGCGGGAGTGGGTCAGATACGCAGTATTTT. Complete variable domain (other parts from reference TRBV12-5 and TRBJ2-3): DARVTQTPRHKVTEMGQEVTMRCQPILGHNTVFWYRQTMMQGLELLAYFRNRAPLDDSGMPKDRFSAEMPDATLATLKIQPSEPRDSAVYFCASGLTSGSGSDTQYFGPGTRLTVL.

The rearrangement links TRBV11-2 to TRBJ2-3; TRBD2 is a possible D gene (5 bases). The germline V gene encodes CDR1 SGHAT and CDR2 FQNNGV. The CDR3 covers 16 residues. Trimming left V 5 bases short and J 2 bases short, with 17 bases between. CDR3 bases: TGTGCCAGCAGCACACTCAGTGTTCGGGACACAGATACGCAGTATTTT. Translated, it gives CASSTLSVRDTDTQYF.

The CDR3 nucleotides read TGTGCCAGCACTGCACAGAGCAATCAGCCCCAGCATTTT. Its protein product is CASTAQSNQPQHF. The rearrangement joins TRBV2 to TRBJ1-5; D gene unclear. CDR1 and CDR2 from the germline V gene are SNHLY and FYNNEI. The V end lost 7 bases, the J end lost 1 base, and 8 bases lay between the germline ends. CDR3 length equals 13 residues. The full variable domain, in which reference TRBV2 and TRBJ1-5 provide the parts outside the CDR3, is EPEVTQTPSHQVTQMGQEVILRCVPISNHLYFYWYRQILGQKVEFLVSFYNNEISEKSEIFDDQFSVERPDGSNFTLKIRSTKLEDSAMYFCASTAQSNQPQHFGDGTRLSIL.

The rearrangement links TRBV5-1 to TRBJ1-1, with TRBD1 matching over 8 bases. The trim removed 2 bases at V and 7 bases at J, leaving 7 bases unmatched. Germline V CDR1 and CDR2: SGHRS, YFSETQ. The CDR3 runs 14 residues. The CDR3 nucleotides are TGCGCCAGCAGCTTTGCCCAGGGGGCCGGTGAAGCTTTCTTT. It encodes CASSFAQGAGEAFF.

In this sample, this clone turned up a few times. The chain joins TRBV7-2 to TRBJ1-2, with D perhaps TRBD1 (5 bases). Germline V gene data show CDR1 as SGHTA and CDR2 as FQGNSA. Trimming took off 4 bases at V and 7 bases at J, with 16 bases between the two ends. The CDR3 extends over 14 amino acids. The CDR3 is CASSSPPQGFGYTF. Written as DNA, the CDR3 is TGTGCCAGCAGCTCCCCCCCGCAGGGATTTGGCTACACCTTC.

The V call is TRBV21-1, the J call TRBJ1-5; TRBD1, the table's D call, was not compared with the DNA. TRBV21-1 is flagged as a pseudogene. This CDR3 has 15 residues. CDR3 in amino acids: CASSRTEYSNQPQHF. CDR3 DNA: TGTGCCAGCAGCCGGACAGAGTATAGCAATCAGCCCCAGCATTTT.

The genes are TRBV18 and TRBJ1-2, with D uncertain. V was trimmed by 6 bases and J by 6 bases, leaving 17 bases between them. Germline CDR1 is KGHSH and CDR2 is LQKENI. The CDR3 covers 14 residues. The CDR3 loop is CASSPAGSGDGYTF. The CDR3 coding sequence is TGTGCCAGCTCTCCTGCCGGGAGCGGAGATGGCTACACCTTC.

The chain is built from TRBV19 and TRBJ1-1; D may be TRBD1 (6 bases). V gave up 3 bases and J gave up 0 bases, with 11 bases separating them. This CDR3 region has 15 residues. CDR1 and CDR2 (germline): LNHDA, SQIVND (reference sequence). The CDR3 DNA reads as TGTGCCAGTAGTATTACCGGACAGATGAACACTGAAGCTTTCTTT. Its protein is CASSITGQMNTEAFF.

The genes are TRBV7-8 and TRBJ1-2; D might be TRBD1 (6 bases). CDR3 size: 13 residues. Deletions cut 5 bases from V and 1 base from J, with 8 bases between. Germline assignment: CDR1 SGHVS and CDR2 FQNEAQ. The CDR3 nucleotides are TGTGCCAGCAGCCGCAGGGGTAACTATGGCTACACCTTC. It is translated as CASSRRGNYGYTF.

The CDR3 sequence: CASSPLAGVHSGANVLTF. CDR3 nucleotides: TGTGCCAGCAGCCCCCTAGCGGGGGTCCATTCTGGGGCCAACGTCCTGACTTTC. The chain employs TRBV9 and TRBJ2-6, with TRBD2 identical over 10 bases. The junction had 8 bases not matched to a gene; V was cut back by 4 bases and J by 1 base. This CDR3 spans 18 amino acids. Germline CDR1 and CDR2: SGDLS and YYNGEE.